Listed below are T cell receptor beta chains from one sample, sequenced in a study of T cells in Graves' hyperthyroidism and ophthalmopathy. Each CDR3 protein is one row after TCRdb ran MiXCR on the multiplex PCR reads. The table lists approximately 870,000 distinct CDR3 sequences, 38% of them singletons, with around 10% in the top ten. The sequenced sample was blood. The receptors shown here come from a young man with Graves' hyperthyroidism. Both conserved end residues are trimmed from each CDR3.

>TRBV12-3/TRBV12-4|TRBJ1-1
ASSFVTGGTEAF
>TRBV11-3|TRBJ2-7
ASSLRGNPYEQY
>TRBV29-1|TRBJ1-2
SVDPITGGYT
>TRBV19|TRBJ2-5
ATRDRGHQETQY
>TRBV4-3|TRBJ1-6
ASSFQVSAANSPLH
>TRBV20-1|TRBJ1-5
SASLEVGQPQH
>TRBV12-3/TRBV12-4|TRBJ1-1
ASSFGTQNTEAF
>TRBV9|TRBJ1-2
ASSVGGRDNYGYT
>TRBV7-2|TRBJ1-1
ASSPPNSEAF
>TRBV10-1|TRBJ1-1
ASSESTAWELEAF
>TRBV20-1|TRBJ2-7
SAQRKGQGNEQY
>TRBV7-9|TRBJ2-7
ASRPTSGSSEQY
>TRBV15|TRBJ2-7
ATSRPPEGDNYEQY
>TRBV29-1|TRBJ2-7
SVVTGTRAYEQY
>TRBV4-3|TRBJ2-5
ASSQGRQMEVVN
>TRBV7-9|TRBJ2-2
ASSLERITGELF
>TRBV10-2|TRBJ2-6
ASSLGEGSGANVLT
>TRBV29-1|TRBJ1-2
SGEGQGANGYT
>TRBV7-9|TRBJ1-1
ASSRDSDYTEAF
>TRBV12-3/TRBV12-4|TRBJ2-6
ASSQDRGLGANVLT
>TRBV11-2|TRBJ1-5
ASSSARGKGQPQH
>TRBV7-9|TRBJ1-4
ASSEGCFGEKLF
>TRBV19|TRBJ1-1
ASKLAGVWGGTEAF
>TRBV19|TRBJ1-4
ASSISPWKLF